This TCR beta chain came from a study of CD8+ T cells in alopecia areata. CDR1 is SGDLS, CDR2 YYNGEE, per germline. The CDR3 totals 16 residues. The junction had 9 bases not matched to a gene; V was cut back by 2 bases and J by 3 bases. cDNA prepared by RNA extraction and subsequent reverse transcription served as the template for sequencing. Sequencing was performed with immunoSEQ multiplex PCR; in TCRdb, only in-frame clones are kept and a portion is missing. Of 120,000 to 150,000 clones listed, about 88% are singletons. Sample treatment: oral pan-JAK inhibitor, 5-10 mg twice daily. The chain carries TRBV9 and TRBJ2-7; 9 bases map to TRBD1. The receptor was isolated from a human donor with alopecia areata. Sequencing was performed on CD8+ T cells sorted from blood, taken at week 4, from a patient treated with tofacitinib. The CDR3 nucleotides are TGTGCCAGCAGCGTTCAACAGGGGGCCGTCGTCTACGAGCAGTACTTC. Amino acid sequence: CASSVQQGAVVYEQYF.